The clone carrying this T cell receptor (beta chain) showed up just a few times. V lost 0 bases and J 1 base, leaving 12 bases between the germline ends. This CDR3 has 16 amino acids. Germline loops: CDR1 MNHEY, CDR2 SVGAGI. These data come from a study of OX40 agonist ivuxolimab in advanced cancers. Some clones are missing from TCRdb's copy, which holds only in-frame ones; the method was immunoSEQ multiplex PCR. The repertoire includes some 16,000 clones, around 70% of them detected once, and 36% sits in the top ten. The TCR sequence derives from an adult with an advanced solid tumor such as melanoma, head and neck, liver or kidney cancer. This rearrangement joins TRBV6-5 to TRBJ1-1; D gene uncertain. The sequences come from CD4+ or CD8+ T cells sorted from blood, collected in a trial of the OX40 agonist ivuxolimab. The CDR3 region has the DNA TGTGCCAGCAGTTACTCCGGATTGGGAGAGAACACTGAAGCTTTCTTT. Translation: CASSYSGLGENTEAFF.